The 6 T cell receptor beta chains below all came from one sample that was sequenced in a study of shared clonotypes between healthy human individuals. Generated by immunoSEQ multiplex PCR, the TCRdb table keeps only in-frame clones and is missing some. The sample shows about 710,000 clones, around 73% of them seen only once. Sequenced sample: memory CD4+ T cells sorted from blood. Subset described: CD45RA-negative fraction. The receptors shown here come from a woman aged 25 to 45 in good health.

The gene calls are TRBV6-6 and TRBJ1-1; D gene unclear. Looked up from germline, CDR1 is MNHNY and CDR2 is SVGAGI (reference sequence). This CDR3 is built from 13 residues. The V gene lost 7 bases and the J gene lost 0 bases, with 9 bases spanning the gap. CDR3: CASNSHMNTEAFF. Here the CDR3 DNA reads TGTGCCAGCAACAGCCACATGAACACTGAAGCTTTCTTT.

This chain links TRBV7-7 with TRBJ1-5; 9 bases fit TRBD1. Trimming took 4 bases from V and 4 from J; bases not matched to a gene: 8. This CDR3 spans 16 amino acids. Per the germline V gene, CDR1 is SSHAT and CDR2 is FNYEAQ (reference sequence). The DNA of the CDR3 is TGTGCCAGCAGCTACGACCCCGGGACAGGGAATCAGCCCCAGCATTTT. Protein product: CASSYDPGTGNQPQHF.

The V call is TRBV28, the J call TRBJ1-2, with a possible D match to TRBD1 (6 bases). Trimming shortened V by 6 bases and J by 9 bases, and 20 bases separated the two germline ends. Germline CDR1 is MDHEN and CDR2 is SYDVKM. The CDR3 has 14 residues. The CDR3 protein is CASSPPGQGSRYTF. The CDR3 coding sequence is TGTGCCAGCAGCCCACCGGGACAAGGATCCCGCTACACCTTC.

This chain connects TRBV27 to TRBJ2-6; 7 bases agree with TRBD1. This CDR3 has 17 residues. Unmatched junction bases numbered 9, after V lost 7 bases and J lost 0 bases. Germline V gives CDR1 MNHEY, CDR2 SMNVEV (reference sequence). For the CDR3, the DNA is TGTGCCAGCACCTACAGGGGTATCCACTCTGGGGCCAACGTCCTGACTTTC. It is translated as CASTYRGIHSGANVLTF.

This chain connects TRBV28 to TRBJ1-1; D unresolved. V was pared by 8 bases and J by 1 base, with 11 bases between. The CDR3 spans 13 residues. The germline V gene encodes CDR1 MDHEN and CDR2 SYDVKM. CDR3 sequence reads: CASGRLQNTEAFF. As DNA, the CDR3 is TGTGCCAGCGGCAGGTTGCAGAACACTGAAGCTTTCTTT.

This clone was seen a handful of times. This chain links TRBV2 with TRBJ1-1; possible D gene TRBD1, 5 bases. This CDR3 is built from 13 residues. CDR1 is SNHLY and CDR2 is FYNNEI in the germline V gene. Trimming cost V 5 bases and J 8 bases, with 15 bases left between them. The CDR3 reads CASSSGGGIEAFF. The CDR3, as DNA: TGTGCCAGCAGTTCGGGCGGGGGTATAGAAGCTTTCTTT.